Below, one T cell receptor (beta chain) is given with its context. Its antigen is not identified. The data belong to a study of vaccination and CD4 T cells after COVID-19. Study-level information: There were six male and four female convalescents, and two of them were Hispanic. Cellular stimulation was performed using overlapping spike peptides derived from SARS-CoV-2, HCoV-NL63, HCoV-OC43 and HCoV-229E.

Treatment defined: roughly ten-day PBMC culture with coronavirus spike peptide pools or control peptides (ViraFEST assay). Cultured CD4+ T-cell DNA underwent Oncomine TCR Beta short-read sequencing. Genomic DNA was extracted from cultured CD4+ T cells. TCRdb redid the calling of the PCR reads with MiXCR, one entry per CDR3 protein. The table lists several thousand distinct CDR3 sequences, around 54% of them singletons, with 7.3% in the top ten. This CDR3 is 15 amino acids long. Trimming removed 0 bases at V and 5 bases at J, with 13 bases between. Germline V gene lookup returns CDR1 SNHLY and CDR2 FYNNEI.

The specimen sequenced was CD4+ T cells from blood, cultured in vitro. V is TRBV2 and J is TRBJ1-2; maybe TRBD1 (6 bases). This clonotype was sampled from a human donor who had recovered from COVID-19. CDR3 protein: CASSEAVGGGYGYTF. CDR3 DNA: TGTGCCAGCAGTGAAGCTGTTGGGGGCGGGTATGGCTACACCTTC.